This TCR beta chain was obtained from a study of blood T cell repertoires in COVID-19. About the study: The United States, Italy and Spain were the sources of the acute and convalescent COVID-19 samples. PBMCs, B-cell-depleted T cells, or T cells provided the cDNA or gDNA that made up the material.

CDR1 and CDR2 from the germline V gene are MDHEN and SYDVKM. V lost 5 bases and J lost 11, with 16 bases in between. The CDR3 runs to 13 residues. While infection was still active, Seattle patients were enrolled and then followed longitudinally. In the original processing: It was from reference gene primer amplification that nucleated cell counts were estimated. Only in-frame clones appear in the TCRdb table, and some are missing; sequencing was by immunoSEQ multiplex PCR. For V, J and clone size, that table is used; D and trimming come from the DNA. The sample yields about 260,000 clones, about 90% seen once.

The sequence was collected from a person between 18 and 35 years old with COVID-19, enrolled during active disease. Sample: peripheral blood. This sequence joins TRBV28 and TRBJ1-5; a weak D match, TRBD1 (6 bases). CDR3 DNA sequence: TGTGCCAGCAGTATCCTCGGACAGAAATCCCAGCATTTT. As protein: CASSILGQKSQHF.